Below, 20 T cell receptor beta chains from the same sample are listed, as sequenced in a study of T cell clones after liver transplantation. The repertoire was sequenced with immunoSEQ multiplex PCR; TCRdb's copy has only in-frame clones and lacks some. The data contain some 12,000 clones, under 75% of them singletons. The starting material was CD8+ T cells from blood, obtained at the 22-month timepoint. The receptors stem from a human patient who received a liver transplant. Some T cells may possibly be graft donor cells.

The V and J genes are TRBV9 and TRBJ1-4; perhaps TRBD1 as D (6 bases). The V gene's germline CDR1 is SGDLS and CDR2 YYNGEE. The length of the CDR3 is 12 residues. V was shortened by 0 bases and J by 15 bases, with 12 bases between the two germline ends. The CDR3 is CASSVGGPPMFF. DNA of the CDR3: TGTGCCAGCAGCGTAGGGGGGCCCCCAATGTTTTTT.

The DNA of the CDR3 is TGTGCCAGCAGCTTAGAGGTCGGCAGGGACGGCTATGGCTACACCTTC. Translation: CASSLEVGRDGYGYTF. The rearrangement links TRBV7-2 to TRBJ1-2; D is possibly TRBD1 (5 bases). Trimming removed 1 base at V and 4 bases at J, with 16 bases between. The CDR3 has 16 residues. Germline assignment: CDR1 SGHTA and CDR2 FQGNSA. Combining the CDR3 with reference TRBV7-2 and TRBJ1-2 gives the whole variable domain GAGVSQSPSNKVTEKGKDVELRCDPISGHTALYWYRQSLGQGLEFLIYFQGNSAPDKSGLPSDRFSAERTGGSVSTLTIQRTQQEDSAVYLCASSLEVGRDGYGYTFGSGTRLTVV.

This rearrangement joins TRBV9 to TRBJ1-6; a possible D gene is TRBD1 (5 bases). V shed 2 bases and J shed 8 bases, with 11 bases lying between them. CDR3 size: 14 residues. Germline V lookup: CDR1 SGDLS, CDR2 YYNGEE. The CDR3 DNA sequence: TGTGCCAGCAGCGTTGGTCGGGGCTATTCACCCCTCCACTTT. Protein: CASSVGRGYSPLHF.

This clone turned up a few times. CDR3 sequence: CASSPVSPYEQYF. The CDR3 DNA reads as TGTGCCAGCAGTCCGGTTAGCCCCTACGAGCAGTACTTC. This chain joins TRBV27 and TRBJ2-7; D remains ambiguous. Trimming left V 5 bases short and J 2 bases short, with 10 bases between. Germline-derived CDR1 and CDR2 are MNHEY and SMNVEV (reference sequence). The CDR3 is 13 amino acids.

The chain employs TRBV6-6 and TRBJ2-7; D remains unclear. CDR1 is MNHNY and CDR2 is SVGAGI in the germline V gene (reference sequence). The length of the CDR3 is 12 residues. Trimming shortened V by 4 bases and J by 4 bases, and 8 bases separated the two germline ends. As DNA, the CDR3 is TGTGCCAGCAGTTTAGATAGGTACGAGCAGTACTTC. It is translated as CASSLDRYEQYF.

V and J are TRBV7-2 and TRBJ2-1; 7 bases map to TRBD2. V dropped 5 bases and J dropped 7; count of bases not matched to a gene: 11. Germline CDR1 SGHTA, CDR2 FQGNSA. CDR3 length: 15 residues. CDR3: CASSPLEGGKNEQFF. The DNA of the CDR3 is TGTGCCAGCAGCCCACTAGAGGGAGGGAAGAATGAGCAGTTCTTC.

The chain joins TRBV19 to TRBJ2-5; no clear D gene. The CDR3 contains 13 residues. V was pared by 10 bases and J by 5 bases, with 17 bases between. CDR1 LNHDA and CDR2 SQIVND come from the germline V gene (reference sequence). CDR3 sequence: CATSDRYLETQYF. DNA of the CDR3: TGTGCCACCTCGGACCGCTACTTGGAGACCCAGTACTTC.

V is TRBV9 and J is TRBJ2-1; tentatively, D is TRBD2 (6 bases). The CDR3 covers 13 residues. The germline CDR1 and CDR2 sequences are SGDLS and YYNGEE. The V end lost 0 bases, the J end lost 14 bases, and 15 bases lay between the germline ends. CDR3 sequence reads: CASSVERDGGEFF. The CDR3 DNA follows: TGTGCCAGCAGCGTAGAACGGGACGGGGGTGAGTTCTTC.

The V and J genes are TRBV7-9 and TRBJ1-2, with TRBD1 matching 8 bases. Germline V lookup: CDR1 SEHNR, CDR2 FQNEAQ (reference sequence). The V gene end was trimmed by 1 base and the J gene end by 4 bases; junction bases not matched to a gene: 5. This CDR3 comprises 15 residues. The CDR3 sequence is CASSLGGQGGYGYTF. The CDR3 coding sequence is TGTGCCAGCAGCTTAGGTGGACAGGGTGGCTATGGCTACACCTTC.

The chain couples TRBV5-6 to TRBJ2-2; TRBD1 matches 7 bases. This CDR3 comprises 12 residues. Germline V lookup: CDR1 SGHDT, CDR2 YYEEEE. With V trimmed by 5 bases and J by 7 bases, 2 bases remained unmatched. The CDR3 reads CASSQGVGELFF. For the CDR3, the DNA is TGTGCCAGCAGTCAGGGGGTCGGGGAGCTGTTTTTT.

The J gene is TRBJ2-1, the V gene TRBV6-6; the match to TRBD2 covers 10 bases. V gave up 6 bases and J gave up 7 bases; unmatched junction bases: 9. This CDR3 is 15 amino acids long. In germline, CDR1 is MNHNY, CDR2 SVGAGI (reference sequence). The CDR3 nucleotides read TGTGCCAGCAGCTTCCTAGCGGGGGAAGGGAATGAGCAGTTCTTC. Protein product: CASSFLAGEGNEQFF.

The chain carries TRBV7-9 and TRBJ1-2, with a weak D call TRBD1 (5 bases). Between the trimmed V and J ends, which lost 5 bases and 4 bases, there was a span of 14 bases. CDR1 is SEHNR and CDR2 is FQNEAQ in the germline V gene (reference sequence). The CDR3 has 14 residues. The CDR3 spells CASSAGTGAYGYTF. CDR3 bases: TGTGCCAGCAGCGCCGGGACGGGTGCCTATGGCTACACCTTC.

This chain uses TRBV4-1 with TRBJ1-3; the D gene is possibly TRBD1 (6 bases). The V and J ends lost 4 bases and 2 bases respectively, with 12 bases between them. The CDR3 consists of 15 residues. Germline V gene sequence: CDR1 MGHRA, CDR2 YSYEKL. Here the CDR3 reads CASSPGAGAGNTIYF. In nucleotides, the CDR3 is TGCGCCAGCAGCCCGGGGGCAGGGGCTGGAAACACCATATATTTT.

This chain uses TRBV6-6 with TRBJ1-2; 8 nucleotides agree with TRBD1. This CDR3 contains 14 residues. Germline lookup yields CDR1 MNHNY and CDR2 SVGAGI (reference sequence). V shed 5 bases and J 3 bases; nucleotides not matched to a gene: 5. The CDR3 region is CASSLGQGHYGYTF. DNA for the CDR3: TGTGCCAGCAGTCTTGGACAGGGACACTATGGCTACACCTTC.

V and J are TRBV7-6 and TRBJ2-1; a possible D gene is TRBD2 (5 bases). V was cut by 1 base and J by 6 bases, with 13 bases left in between. This CDR3 has 15 amino acids. In germline, CDR1 is SGHVS, CDR2 FNYEAQ. The CDR3 DNA is TGTGCCAGCAGCTTAGGTACAGCTGGACTCAATGAGCAGTTCTTC. Its translation: CASSLGTAGLNEQFF. The full variable domain, rest sourced from reference TRBV7-6 and TRBJ2-1, is GAGVSQSPRYKVTKRGQDVALRCDPISGHVSLYWYRQALGQGPEFLTYFNYEAQQDKSGLPNDRFSAERPEGSISTLTIQRTEQRDSAMYRCASSLGTAGLNEQFFGPGTRLTVL.

The V gene is TRBV4-2, the J gene TRBJ1-5; no firm D call. This CDR3 comprises 18 residues. Germline assignment: CDR1 LGHNA and CDR2 YNFKEQ. V lost 0 bases, J lost 4 bases, and 19 bases lay in between. CDR3 nucleotide sequence: TGTGCCAGCAGCCAAGATGGGCCGTCGTCCGGCCCTAATCAGCCCCAGCATTTT. Protein sequence: CASSQDGPSSGPNQPQHF.

The V call is TRBV27, the J call TRBJ2-3; D is unclear. Trimming cost V 6 bases and J 0 bases, with 7 bases left between them. The length of the CDR3 is 13 residues. Germline V gene sequence: CDR1 MNHEY, CDR2 SMNVEV (reference sequence). CDR3 sequence reads: CASRGGSTDTQYF. The CDR3 DNA reads as TGTGCCAGCAGGGGCGGCAGCACAGATACGCAGTATTTT.

The sample holds a few counts of this clone. The chain carries TRBV6-6 and TRBJ2-7; 7 nucleotides agree with TRBD2. Germline V lookup: CDR1 MNHNY, CDR2 SVGAGI (reference sequence). The V and J ends lost 5 bases and 3 bases, in that order; junction bases with no gene match: 7. The CDR3 extends over 14 amino acids. The CDR3 spells CASSPGVAGYEQYF. The CDR3 DNA reads TGTGCCAGCAGTCCTGGTGTAGCGGGCTACGAGCAGTACTTC.

The CDR3: CASSNSLHWHHQPQHF. The CDR3 nucleotides read TGTGCCAGCAGTAACAGTTTACATTGGCATCATCAGCCCCAGCATTTT. The chain carries TRBV21-1 and TRBJ1-5; the listed D gene, TRBD1, was not tested against the DNA. TRBV21-1 is described as a pseudogene. There are 16 residues in the CDR3.

The rearrangement uses TRBV11-2 and TRBJ1-2; TRBD1 might be the D (6 bases). Trimming stripped 5 bases from V and 10 bases from J, with 20 bases between. This CDR3 region has 14 residues. Germline CDR1 and CDR2: SGHAT and FQNNGV. The CDR3 spells CASSPRDNPLDYTF. In nucleotides, the CDR3 is TGTGCCAGCAGCCCCAGGGACAATCCACTAGACTACACCTTC. The whole variable domain, filled in from reference TRBV11-2 and TRBJ1-2, reads EAGVAQSPRYKIIEKRQSVAFWCNPISGHATLYWYQQILGQGPKLLIQFQNNGVVDDSQLPKDRFSAERLKGVDSTLKIQPAKLEDSAVYLCASSPRDNPLDYTFGSGTRLTVV.